This T cell receptor beta chain appears in the sequencing data of a study of metastatic and nonmetastatic thyroid tumors. Study outcomes and limitations: Benign nodules were reported to have significantly lower TCR beta diversity than malignant thyroid tumors, in blood and tumor.

Each patient came to thyroid surgery without any prior treatment (of any kind). Original methodology: It was from CDR3 differences across clinicopathological groups that a distant-metastasis classifier for papillary thyroid cancer was built. With MiXCR, TCRdb called clones anew from the PCR reads. The V and J calls were not made by the authors but by TCRdb's processing. The sample includes around 7,500 clones, approximately 40% of them seen just once. The CDR3 has 12 residues. Germline V gene lookup returns CDR1 MRHNA and CDR2 SNTAGT. Between the trimmed V and J ends, which lost 3 bases and 1 base, there was a span of 2 bases. This clone is judged medium-sized. What it recognizes is unknown.

This TCR was recovered from a female donor with papillary thyroid cancer or a benign thyroid nodule (not recorded which). Some clones in this sample may be carry-over from other donors' samples. The V call is TRBV6-4, the J call TRBJ2-3; D not resolved. The sample taken for sequencing was tumor tissue. Here the CDR3 reads CASSDGTDTQYF. The DNA of the CDR3 is TGTGCCAGCAGTGATGGCACAGATACGCAGTATTTT.